This TCR beta chain was found in a study of blood T cell repertoires in COVID-19. Across the whole study: The study drew acute and convalescent COVID-19 samples from the United States, Italy and Spain. T cells, B-cell-depleted T cells, or PBMCs provided the cDNA or gDNA that served as material.

V lost 0 bases to trimming and J lost 8 bases; unmatched junction nucleotides: 15. This CDR3 contains 17 residues. Germline loops: CDR1 SQVTM, CDR2 ANQGSEA. In the study's own analysis: Reference gene primers were amplified, and this amplification served to estimate nucleated cell counts. TCRdb keeps only in-frame clones here, not all; method: immunoSEQ multiplex PCR. Clonal size and the V and J genes are those of that table, whereas D and trimming came from the DNA. The table has around 140,000 clones, around 81% seen once. The TCR comes from a woman aged 60-75 years with active or convalescent COVID-19. Sequenced sample: peripheral blood. J is TRBJ1-4 and V is TRBV29-1, with TRBD1 identical over 7 bases. The CDR3 DNA is TGCAGCGTTGAAGAAGGCGTAGGGGGCTCGGGAGTAGAAAAACTGTTTTTT. This sequence encodes CSVEEGVGGSGVEKLFF.